Sequencing of this T cell receptor (beta chain) was carried out in a study of T cells in Graves' hyperthyroidism and ophthalmopathy. Study-level points and caveats: Ophthalmopathy was distinguished from stable hyperthyroidism by 13 V-J signatures.

Thyroid ultrasound, orbital computed tomography, clinical symptoms, and serum thyroxine and TRAb underpinned diagnoses. This clonotype was seen ten or more times. The target antigen is unknown. Amplification of TCR beta CDR3 regions was performed using RNA transcripts as template. Initially, a first-round RT-PCR of the TCR CDR3 employed the HTBI primer set. MiXCR, applied by TCRdb to the multiplex PCR reads, yields one record per CDR3 protein. Among some 510,000 distinct CDR3 sequences, about half were seen once, and the ten largest hold about 8.2%. Trimming shortened V by 0 bases and J by 0 bases, and 9 bases separated the two germline ends. Germline lookup yields CDR1 SGDLS and CDR2 YYNGEE. The CDR3 consists of 15 residues.

This sequence joins TRBV9 and TRBJ1-2; D uncertain. Sequencing was carried out using peripheral blood or thyroid tissue (not recorded which). The sequence came from a young woman with Graves' hyperthyroidism. This chain's CDR3 is CASSVDPSTNYGYTF. DNA of the CDR3: TGTGCCAGCAGCGTAGACCCGAGTACTAACTATGGCTACACCTTC.